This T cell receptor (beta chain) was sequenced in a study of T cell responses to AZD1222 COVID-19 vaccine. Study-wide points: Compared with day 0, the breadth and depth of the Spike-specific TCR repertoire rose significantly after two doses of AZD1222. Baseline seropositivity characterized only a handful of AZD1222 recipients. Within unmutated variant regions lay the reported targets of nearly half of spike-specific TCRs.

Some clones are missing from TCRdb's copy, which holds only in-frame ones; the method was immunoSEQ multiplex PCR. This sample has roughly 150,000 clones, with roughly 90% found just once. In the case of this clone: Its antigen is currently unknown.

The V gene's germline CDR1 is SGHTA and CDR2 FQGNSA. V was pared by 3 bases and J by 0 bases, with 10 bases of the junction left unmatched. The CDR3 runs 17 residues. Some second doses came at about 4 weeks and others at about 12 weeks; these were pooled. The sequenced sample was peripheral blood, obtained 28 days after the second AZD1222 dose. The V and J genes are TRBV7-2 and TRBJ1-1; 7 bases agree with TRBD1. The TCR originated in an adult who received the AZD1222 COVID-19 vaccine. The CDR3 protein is CASSLGRGRTLNTEAFF. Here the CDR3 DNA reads TGTGCCAGCAGCTTGGGTAGGGGGCGGACACTGAACACTGAAGCTTTCTTT. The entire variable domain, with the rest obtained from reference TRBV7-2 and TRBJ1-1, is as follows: GAGVSQSPSNKVTEKGKDVELRCDPISGHTALYWYRQSLGQGLEFLIYFQGNSAPDKSGLPSDRFSAERTGGSVSTLTIQRTQQEDSAVYLCASSLGRGRTLNTEAFFGQGTRLTVV.